This TCR beta chain was captured by sequencing in a study of beta chain features in type 1 diabetes. Study-level points and caveats: For Type 1 diabetes patients, all four CD4+ subsets carried TCRB CDR3s that were moderately but significantly shorter.

In this sample, this clone turned up a few times. The antigen remains unidentified. Reverse transcription of all isolated RNA meant that expressed TCRB transcripts were sequenced. Method: immunoSEQ multiplex PCR; TCRdb's copy keeps in-frame clones and lacks some. The table has 250,000 to 350,000 clones, 11% to 15% seen once. Over 95% purity was reached by all sorted populations. The CDR3 extends over 14 amino acids. V gave up 3 bases and J gave up 4 bases, with 11 bases separating them. Germline V CDR1 and CDR2: SGHTA, FQGNSA. This sequence was found in a man younger than 40 in good health. This chain joins TRBV7-2 and TRBJ2-3, with D unclear. The sample comprised central memory CD4+ T cells from blood. The CDR3 protein is CASSFTRSADTQYF. The CDR3, as DNA: TGTGCCAGCAGCTTTACGCGATCGGCAGATACGCAGTATTTT. The full variable domain, its missing parts supplied by reference TRBV7-2 and TRBJ2-3, is GAGVSQSPSNKVTEKGKDVELRCDPISGHTALYWYRQSLGQGLEFLIYFQGNSAPDKSGLPSDRFSAERTGGSVSTLTIQRTQQEDSAVYLCASSFTRSADTQYFGPGTRLTVL.